The rows below give T cell receptor beta chains drawn from one sample of a study of T cell responses to AZD1222 COVID-19 vaccine. Method: immunoSEQ multiplex PCR; TCRdb's copy keeps in-frame clones and lacks some. The sample contains around 130,000 clones, 92% of which appear only once. The sample here was peripheral blood, taken on day 0 of AZD1222 vaccination. All receptors derive from an adult in good health. The CDR3 runs from the conserved cysteine through the conserved F or W. Each record gives: clone size, J gene, V gene, CDR3 length, D gene, CDR3 protein, CDR3 DNA. D genes are given only for firm matches. Rows give clone size only sometimes, using once, few, many, or a class for an expanded clone.

- | TRBJ1-4 | TRBV20-1 | 11 | - | CSAREPEGLFF | TGCAGTGCTAGAGAGCCAGAAGGACTGTTTTTT
- | TRBJ2-6 | TRBV11-2 | 16 | TRBD1 | CASSRDSLSGANVLTF | TGTGCCAGCAGCCGGGACAGTTTATCTGGGGCCAACGTCCTGACTTTC
- | TRBJ2-5 | TRBV3-1/TRBV3-2 | 14 | TRBD1 | CASSPGSGGATQYF | TGTGCCAGCAGCCCCGGGTCAGGGGGCGCGACCCAGTACTTC
once | TRBJ1-1 | TRBV4-1 | 15 | TRBD1 | CASSQVEGASTEAFF | TGCGCCAGCAGCCAAGTGGAGGGGGCGAGCACTGAAGCTTTCTTT
- | TRBJ1-5 | TRBV9 | 15 | - | CASSPWGDSNQPQHF | TGTGCCAGCAGCCCCTGGGGGGATAGCAATCAGCCCCAGCATTTT
- | TRBJ1-5 | TRBV10-3 | 15 | TRBD1 | CAISEDGTGDQPQHF | TGTGCCATCAGTGAAGATGGGACAGGGGATCAGCCCCAGCATTTT
- | TRBJ2-2 | TRBV11-2 | 15 | - | CASSNLGSNTGELFF | TGTGCCAGCAGTAATTTGGGGTCGAACACCGGGGAGCTGTTTTTT
- | TRBJ1-1 | TRBV11-2 | 13 | - | CASSALSRVEAFF | TGTGCCAGCAGCGCCCTGAGTAGGGTGGAAGCTTTCTTT
once | TRBJ2-3 | TRBV4-3 | 16 | - | CASSQVYWGVADTQYF | TGCGCCAGCAGCCAGGTATATTGGGGCGTTGCAGATACGCAGTATTTT
- | TRBJ1-5 | TRBV5-5 | 15 | - | CASSLGPGGNQPQHF | TGTGCCAGCAGCTTGGGTCCCGGTGGCAATCAGCCCCAGCATTTT
- | TRBJ1-6 | TRBV5-4 | 14 | TRBD1 | CASSGGQENSPLHF | TGTGCCAGCAGCGGGGGACAGGAGAATTCACCCCTCCACTTT
- | TRBJ2-4 | TRBV6-5 | 16 | - | CASSYAPTPAKNIQYF | TGTGCCAGCAGTTACGCCCCGACACCCGCCAAAAACATTCAGTACTTC
- | TRBJ1-3 | TRBV7-2 | 15 | TRBD1 | CASSLTGGFGNTIYF | TGTGCCAGCAGCCTGACAGGGGGCTTTGGAAACACCATATATTTT
- | TRBJ1-2 | TRBV6-5 | 13 | TRBD1 | CASRRTGGGGYTF | TGTGCCAGCAGAAGGACAGGGGGCGGTGGCTACACCTTC
- | TRBJ2-2 | TRBV7-7 | 17 | - | CASSDLRVIGSSGELFF | TGTGCTAGCAGCGACCTCCGAGTCATAGGAAGTTCCGGGGAGCTGTTTTTT
- | TRBJ2-1 | TRBV10-1 | 15 | - | CASSEPGVLYNEQFF | TGCGCCAGCAGTGAGCCAGGAGTCCTATACAATGAGCAGTTCTTC
once | TRBJ2-7 | TRBV20-1 | 11 | - | CSARDVSEQYF | TGCAGTGCTAGAGATGTCTCCGAGCAGTACTTC
- | TRBJ2-1 | TRBV7-2 | 16 | TRBD2 | CASSLVGAGAYNEQFF | TGTGCCAGCAGCTTAGTTGGAGCGGGAGCCTACAATGAGCAGTTCTTC
- | TRBJ2-1 | TRBV19 | 15 | - | CASSMTAISYNEQFF | TGTGCCAGTAGTATGACAGCGATCTCCTACAATGAGCAGTTCTTC
- | TRBJ2-5 | TRBV3-1/TRBV3-2 | 17 | - | CASSQDGGWWRQETQYF | TGTGCCAGCAGCCAAGATGGAGGTTGGTGGCGGCAAGAGACCCAGTACTTC
- | TRBJ1-5 | TRBV18 | 16 | - | CASSPPGRNSNQPQHF | TGTGCCAGCTCACCACCCGGACGGAATAGCAATCAGCCCCAGCATTTT
- | TRBJ1-4 | TRBV5-1 | 16 | - | CASSLEIGHLGEKLFF | TGCGCCAGCAGCTTGGAGATAGGGCACCTCGGTGAAAAACTGTTTTTT
- | TRBJ1-1 | TRBV7-2 | 15 | - | CASSLSGGLNTEAFF | TGTGCCAGCAGCTTATCGGGCGGTTTGAACACTGAAGCTTTCTTT
- | TRBJ2-5 | TRBV11-3 | 17 | - | CASSFWGLPGNQETQYF | TGTGCCAGCAGCTTTTGGGGTCTTCCGGGAAACCAAGAGACCCAGTACTTC
- | TRBJ1-5 | TRBV15 | 14 | - | CATNRDAGSQPQHF | TGTGCCACCAACAGAGATGCAGGGAGTCAGCCCCAGCATTTT
- | TRBJ1-1 | TRBV2 | 13 | - | CASSQHWGGEAFF | TGTGCCAGCAGCCAACACTGGGGGGGAGAAGCTTTCTTT
once | TRBJ2-3 | TRBV19 | 16 | TRBD1 | CASSRWSGGGRGTQYF | TGTGCCAGTAGTAGGTGGTCAGGGGGCGGAAGGGGTACGCAGTATTTT
- | TRBJ2-1 | TRBV5-1 | 18 | TRBD2 | CASSLSGVSGAGYNEQFF | TGCGCCAGCAGCTTGTCGGGGGTTAGCGGGGCGGGCTACAATGAGCAGTTCTTC
- | TRBJ2-5 | TRBV7-9 | 15 | TRBD2 | CASSLYGSGPETQYF | TGTGCCAGCAGCTTATATGGTAGCGGGCCCGAGACCCAGTACTTC
- | TRBJ1-1 | TRBV4-1 | 16 | - | CASSQVLGARGTEAFF | TGCGCCAGCAGCCAAGTGCTAGGGGCAAGGGGGACTGAAGCTTTCTTT
- | TRBJ1-6 | TRBV30 | 9 | - | CFRHSPLHF | TGTTTCAGACATTCACCCCTCCACTTT
- | TRBJ2-3 | TRBV2 | 14 | TRBD1 | CASSRDRGTDTQYF | TGTGCCAGCAGCAGGGACAGGGGAACAGATACGCAGTATTTT
few | TRBJ1-6 | TRBV7-9 | 14 | - | CASSLAERDSPLHF | TGTGCCAGCAGCTTAGCGGAAAGGGACTCACCCCTCCACTTT
- | TRBJ1-1 | TRBV6-5 | 14 | - | CATHLASANTEAFF | TGTGCCACCCACCTGGCGTCGGCGAACACTGAAGCTTTCTTT
once | TRBJ1-1 | TRBV25-1 | 12 | TRBD1 | CASSTGGTEAFF | TGTGCCAGCAGTACAGGGGGCACTGAAGCTTTCTTT
- | TRBJ2-1 | TRBV6-5 | 15 | - | CASSYSGGQRNEQFF | TGTGCCAGCAGTTACTCCGGCGGACAGCGGAATGAGCAGTTCTTC
- | TRBJ1-6 | TRBV9 | 14 | - | CASTPDTDNSPLHF | TGTGCCAGCACACCTGACACTGACAATTCACCCCTCCACTTT
- | TRBJ1-2 | TRBV6-5 | 13 | - | CASSYGQLYGYTF | TGTGCCAGCAGTTACGGGCAGCTCTATGGCTACACCTTC
- | TRBJ1-6 | TRBV29-1 | 15 | - | CSGKLGTRRSSPLHF | TGCAGCGGCAAACTTGGGACCCGTCGGTCCTCACCCCTCCACTTT
- | TRBJ1-4 | TRBV5-5 | 14 | - | CASSLVGTNEKLFF | TGTGCCAGCAGCCTCGTTGGGACTAATGAAAAACTGTTTTTT
- | TRBJ1-1 | TRBV7-2 | 13 | TRBD1 | CASSLPGTGRAFF | TGTGCCAGCAGCTTACCCGGGACAGGCAGAGCTTTCTTT
- | TRBJ1-2 | TRBV6-6 | 14 | - | CASSYGGGDYGYTF | TGTGCCAGCAGTTACGGAGGGGGGGACTATGGCTACACCTTC
- | TRBJ2-3 | TRBV11-3 | 14 | - | CASSSRLGTDTQYF | TGTGCCAGCAGCTCCCGTTTGGGCACAGATACGCAGTATTTT